This record covers a single TCR beta chain. This sample is drawn from a study of tumor T cells in aggressive B-cell lymphoma. Some clones are missing from TCRdb's copy, which holds only in-frame ones; the method was immunoSEQ multiplex PCR. Of 9,000 or so clones listed, roughly 85% were seen once; the top ten hold less than 3.5%. The sample taken for sequencing was tumor tissue. The sequence was obtained from an adult with diffuse large B cell lymphoma.

In nucleotides, the CDR3 is TGTGCCAGCAGCTCACCGGACAGGGATCTAAACGAGCAGTACTTC. This gives the protein CASSSPDRDLNEQYF. This chain connects TRBV5-6 to TRBJ2-7; 8 positions match TRBD1. The germline V gene has CDR1 SGHDT and CDR2 YYEEEE. V lost 3 bases and J lost 5; bases outside the gene matches: 10. The CDR3 runs to 15 residues.